The present T cell receptor beta chain was sequenced within a study of beta chain features in type 1 diabetes. Findings and caveats of the study: In every one of the four CD4+ subsets, TCRB CDR3s were moderately but significantly shorter in Type 1 diabetes patients.

The germline V and J ends were trimmed by 2 bases and 5 bases, with 9 bases remaining between them. The CDR3 runs 13 residues. In germline, CDR1 is KGHSH, CDR2 LQKENI. Expressed TCRB transcripts got sequenced, as all isolated RNA was reverse transcribed. Sequencing of naive, central memory and regulatory T cell samples gave an average of roughly 3.5 million reads. Clones were sequenced by immunoSEQ multiplex PCR, and TCRdb holds only the in-frame ones, with some missing. The sample holds 200,000 to 250,000 clones; about 14% are singletons and the top ten take roughly 0.02%. This clone has just a few counts. Its target is unknown.

The sequencing sample was made of naive CD4+ T cells from blood. The chain recombines TRBV18 with TRBJ1-1; D gene uncertain. The TCR was taken from a man younger than 45 with type 1 diabetes. CDR3 protein: CASSPNGLTEAFF. The CDR3 bases are TGTGCCAGCTCACCAAACGGACTGACTGAAGCTTTCTTT.